The present entry profiles one T cell receptor beta chain with its context. Antigen specificity is unknown. Relative to the germline gene, one junction end is altered; a read error may explain this. These data come from a study of T-cell memory formation after mild COVID-19. Sample barcodes and UMIs were carried by the TCR alpha and TCR beta cDNA libraries that 5'RACE generated with constant-segment primers. TCRdb re-called the 5' RACE reads through MiXCR, storing one row per CDR3 protein. The repertoire holds about 400,000 distinct CDR3 sequences, with roughly 18% as singletons. Study-wide findings and caveats: CD4+ clones that contracted lay mainly in CM and EM; CD8+ ones lay in EMRA. The study detected some responding clones in pre-infection memory, suggesting cross-reactive memory joined.

The CDR3 runs 13 residues. Germline V CDR1 and CDR2: SGHTA, FQGTGA. This clonotype was obtained from a man between 18 and 29 years old who had mild COVID-19 (a few samples of this study predate the infection). Cell type and time point are not known. Sequences were obtained from PBMCs or a T cell subset sorted from them (not recorded which). V usage is TRBV7-3 and J usage is TRBJ1-2; D gene uncertain. The CDR3 is CASSAARETRPSF. The CDR3 nucleotides are TGTGCCAGCAGCGCCGCCAGAGAGACTAGACCCAGCTTC. The full variable domain, its missing parts supplied by reference TRBV7-3 and TRBJ1-2, is GAGVSQTPSNKVTEKGKYVELRCDPISGHTALYWYRQSLGQGPEFLIYFQGTGAADDSGLPNDRFFAVRPEGSVSTLKIQRTERGDSAVYLCASSAARETRPSFGSGTRLTVV.